This TCR beta chain was sequenced for a study of brain T cells in children with intractable seizures. Data came from immunoSEQ multiplex PCR; TCRdb stores just in-frame clones and leaves some out. The sample holds 300,000 to 400,000 clones, over 85% seen once. Of note for this clone: No antigen is known for it.

Regarding time point: blood from clinic visit 5 months post-surgery; TSC patient then seizure free. The sequenced cases were selected for having the highest brain T cell transcript signatures. At least one anti-epileptic drug was given before surgery. Study-level findings and limits: Pre- and post-surgery blood differed in depth, so pre-surgery absences may be undersampling. Only CDR3 sequence similarity suggested viral specificity, without known HCMV serostatus.

The TCR sequence derives from a boy younger than two with tuberous sclerosis and intractable seizures. Sample: peripheral blood, taken roughly 5 months after surgery.

The CDR3 spells CASSLGPQETQYF. CDR3 in DNA: TGTGCCAGCAGCTTAGGACCCCAAGAGACCCAGTACTTC. The genes are TRBV11-2 and TRBJ2-5; D is unclear. CDR1 and CDR2 from the germline V gene are SGHAT and FQNNGV. V was clipped by 1 base and J by 1 base, with 4 bases between them. CDR3 length: 13 amino acids.